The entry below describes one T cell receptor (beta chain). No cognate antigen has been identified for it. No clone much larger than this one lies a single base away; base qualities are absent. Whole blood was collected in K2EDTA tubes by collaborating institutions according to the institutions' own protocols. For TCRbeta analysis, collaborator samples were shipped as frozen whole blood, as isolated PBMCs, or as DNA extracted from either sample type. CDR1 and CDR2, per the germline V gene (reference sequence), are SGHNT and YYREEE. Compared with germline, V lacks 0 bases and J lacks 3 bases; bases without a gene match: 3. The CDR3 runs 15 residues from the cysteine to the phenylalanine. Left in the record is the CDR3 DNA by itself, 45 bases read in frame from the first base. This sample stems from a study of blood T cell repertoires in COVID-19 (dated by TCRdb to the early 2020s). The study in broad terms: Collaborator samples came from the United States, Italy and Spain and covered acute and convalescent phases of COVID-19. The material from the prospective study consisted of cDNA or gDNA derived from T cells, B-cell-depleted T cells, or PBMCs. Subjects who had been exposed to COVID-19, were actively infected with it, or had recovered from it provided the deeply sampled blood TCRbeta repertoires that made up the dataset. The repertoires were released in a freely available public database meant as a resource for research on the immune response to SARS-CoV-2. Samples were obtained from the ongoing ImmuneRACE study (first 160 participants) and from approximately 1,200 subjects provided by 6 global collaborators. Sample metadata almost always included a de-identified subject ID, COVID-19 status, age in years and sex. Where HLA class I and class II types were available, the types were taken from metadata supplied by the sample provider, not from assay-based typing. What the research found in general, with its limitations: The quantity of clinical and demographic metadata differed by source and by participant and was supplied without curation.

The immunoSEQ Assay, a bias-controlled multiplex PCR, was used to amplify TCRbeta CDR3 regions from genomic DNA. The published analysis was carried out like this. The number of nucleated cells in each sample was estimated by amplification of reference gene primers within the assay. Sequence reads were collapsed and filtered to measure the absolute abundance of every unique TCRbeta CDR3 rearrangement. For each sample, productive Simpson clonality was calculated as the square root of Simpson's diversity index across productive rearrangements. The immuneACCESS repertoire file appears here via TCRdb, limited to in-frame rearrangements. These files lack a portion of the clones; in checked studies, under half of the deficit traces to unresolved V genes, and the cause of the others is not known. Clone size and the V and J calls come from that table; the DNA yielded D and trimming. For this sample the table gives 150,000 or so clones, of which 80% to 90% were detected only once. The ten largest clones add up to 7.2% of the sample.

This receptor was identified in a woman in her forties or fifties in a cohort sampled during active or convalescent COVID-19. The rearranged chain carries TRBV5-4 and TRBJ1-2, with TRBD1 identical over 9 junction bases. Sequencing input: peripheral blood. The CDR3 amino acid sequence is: CASSLVRDRDYGYTF. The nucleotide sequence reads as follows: TGTGCCAGCAGCTTGGTACGGGACAGGGACTATGGCTACACCTTC.